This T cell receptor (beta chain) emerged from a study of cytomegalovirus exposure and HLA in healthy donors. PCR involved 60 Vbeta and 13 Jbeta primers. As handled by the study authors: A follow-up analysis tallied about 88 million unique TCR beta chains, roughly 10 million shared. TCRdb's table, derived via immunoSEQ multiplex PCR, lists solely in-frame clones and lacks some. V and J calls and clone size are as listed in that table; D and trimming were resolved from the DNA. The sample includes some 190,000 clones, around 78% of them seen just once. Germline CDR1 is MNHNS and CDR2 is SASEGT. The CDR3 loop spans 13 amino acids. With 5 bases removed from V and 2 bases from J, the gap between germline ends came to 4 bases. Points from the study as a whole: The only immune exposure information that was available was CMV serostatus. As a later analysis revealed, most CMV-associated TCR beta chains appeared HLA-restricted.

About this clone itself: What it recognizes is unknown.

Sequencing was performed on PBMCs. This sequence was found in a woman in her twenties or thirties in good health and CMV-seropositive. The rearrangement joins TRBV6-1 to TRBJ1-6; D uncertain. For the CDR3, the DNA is TGTGCCAGCAGTTCCGCCTATAATTCACCCCTCCACTTT. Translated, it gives CASSSAYNSPLHF.